What follows is one TCR beta chain and its context. The antigen is not known. The entry originates in a study of T cell responses to AZD1222 COVID-19 vaccine. Study outcomes and limitations: White British people made up most donors, females outnumbered males, and clonal diversity was possibly underestimated. Seropositive at baseline were only a handful of AZD1222 recipients. Sampling that yielded the repertoires occurred only after the peak T cell response. Spike as a whole was targeted by vaccine-associated CD4 TCRs, dominant at 160-218 and 743-854.

CDR1 and CDR2 from the germline V gene are LGHDT and YNNKEL (reference sequence). The CDR3 runs to 15 residues. The V end lost 6 bases, the J end lost 5 bases, and 16 bases lay between the germline ends. Only in-frame clones appear in the TCRdb table, and some are missing; sequencing was by immunoSEQ multiplex PCR. Of around 160,000 clones in the sample, around 88% were seen once. Sequenced material: peripheral blood, taken on day 0 of AZD1222 vaccination. The clonotype originates from an adult in good health. The chain combines TRBV3-1 (or the pseudogene TRBV3-2) with TRBJ1-4; a weak D match, TRBD1 (6 bases). The CDR3 here is CASRPRGRGNEKLFF. Written as DNA, the CDR3 is TGTGCCAGCAGACCCCGGGGAAGGGGGAATGAAAAACTGTTTTTT.